The entry below gives a single T cell receptor beta chain sequence along with its context. Germline CDR1 and CDR2: MNHEY and SVGEGT. Trimming stripped 4 bases from V and 4 bases from J, with 10 bases between. CDR3 length: 14 residues. These data originate in a study of T cell responses to AZD1222 COVID-19 vaccine. Only in-frame clones appear in the TCRdb table, and some are missing; sequencing was by immunoSEQ multiplex PCR. The data hold about 210,000 clones, with approximately 92% observed a single time. The specimen comprised peripheral blood, sampled on day 0 of AZD1222 vaccination. The TCR originated in an adult in good health. The rearrangement links TRBV6-2 or TRBV6-3 to TRBJ1-4; no definite D call. The chain's CDR3 is CASSSGGLNEKLFF. The CDR3 DNA reads as TGTGCCAGCAGTTCGGGAGGACTTAATGAAAAACTGTTTTTT.